Listed below are T cell receptor beta chains from one sample, sequenced in a study of CD8 T cells in ankylosing spondylitis. TCRdb processed the 5' RACE reads anew with MiXCR; each CDR3 protein has one entry. The sample lists about 250,000 distinct CDR3 sequences; 32% were seen once. Source material: blood, either unsorted or a sorted T cell fraction (not recorded which). The receptor source for this set is a male donor with ankylosing spondylitis or in good health (not recorded which). CDR3s include the opening cysteine and the closing phenylalanine or tryptophan. A D gene is named only where the DNA matches it firmly. Expanded clones are given a class, and other clones once, few, many or no size at all.

clone_size: once
d_call: TRBD1
j_call: TRBJ2-1
v_call: TRBV7-6
cdr3_aa: CASSLGQELNEQFF
cdr3_nt: TGTGCCAGCAGCTTGGGACAGGAGTTAAATGAGCAGTTCTTC

clone_size: -
d_call: -
j_call: TRBJ2-3
v_call: TRBV15
cdr3_aa: CATRPHRSTDTQYF
cdr3_nt: TGTGCCACCCGTCCCCATCGTAGCACAGATACGCAGTATTTT

clone_size: -
d_call: TRBD2
j_call: TRBJ2-3
v_call: TRBV5-6
cdr3_aa: CATNTGPREGTDTQYF
cdr3_nt: TGTGCCACTAACACAGGTCCGCGGGAGGGGACAGATACGCAGTATTTT

clone_size: -
d_call: -
j_call: TRBJ1-6
v_call: TRBV7-6
cdr3_aa: CASSPVGGGNSPLHF
cdr3_nt: TGTGCCAGCAGCCCTGTGGGAGGGGGGAATTCACCCCTCCACTTT

clone_size: few
d_call: TRBD1
j_call: TRBJ1-5
v_call: TRBV5-1
cdr3_aa: CASSFLPGTDQPQHF
cdr3_nt: TGCGCCAGCAGCTTCCTCCCGGGGACAGATCAGCCCCAGCATTTT

clone_size: few
d_call: -
j_call: TRBJ2-4
v_call: TRBV7-7
cdr3_aa: CAISPGSKNIQYF
cdr3_nt: TGTGCCATCAGTCCAGGGTCCAAAAACATTCAGTACTTC

clone_size: -
d_call: TRBD2
j_call: TRBJ2-1
v_call: TRBV20-1
cdr3_aa: CSARDPGPGGGTYNEQFF
cdr3_nt: TGCAGTGCTAGAGACCCCGGACCAGGCGGGGGGACCTACAATGAGCAGTTCTTC

clone_size: -
d_call: TRBD1
j_call: TRBJ1-2
v_call: TRBV10-3
cdr3_aa: CAISDWTGDGYTF
cdr3_nt: TGTGCCATCAGTGATTGGACAGGGGATGGCTACACCTTC

clone_size: few
d_call: -
j_call: TRBJ2-5
v_call: TRBV20-1
cdr3_aa: CSAPPGTQETQYF
cdr3_nt: TGCAGTGCCCCCCCGGGGACCCAAGAGACCCAGTACTTC

clone_size: few
d_call: TRBD2
j_call: TRBJ2-1
v_call: TRBV5-1
cdr3_aa: CATTAGGSYNEQFF
cdr3_nt: TGCGCCACCACGGCGGGGGGCTCCTACAATGAGCAGTTCTTC

clone_size: few
d_call: TRBD1
j_call: TRBJ2-3
v_call: TRBV12-3/TRBV12-4
cdr3_aa: CASTPGTGGDTQYF
cdr3_nt: TGTGCCAGCACGCCCGGGACAGGGGGAGATACGCAGTATTTT

clone_size: -
d_call: -
j_call: TRBJ1-5
v_call: TRBV12-3/TRBV12-4
cdr3_aa: CASSRGPGNQPQHF
cdr3_nt: TGTGCCAGCAGCCGGGGACCGGGCAATCAGCCCCAGCATTTT

clone_size: -
d_call: -
j_call: TRBJ2-1
v_call: TRBV10-1
cdr3_aa: CASSGTGGSSYNEQFF
cdr3_nt: TGCGCCAGCAGTGGGACCGGGGGTAGCTCCTACAATGAGCAGTTCTTC

clone_size: -
d_call: -
j_call: TRBJ1-5
v_call: TRBV5-6
cdr3_aa: CASSFLGLSNQPQHF
cdr3_nt: TGTGCCAGCAGCTTTCTCGGCCTTAGCAATCAGCCCCAGCATTTT

clone_size: -
d_call: -
j_call: TRBJ1-4
v_call: TRBV2
cdr3_aa: CASTSFNEKLFF
cdr3_nt: TGTGCCAGCACGAGTTTTAATGAAAAACTGTTTTTT

clone_size: few
d_call: -
j_call: TRBJ1-4
v_call: TRBV12-3/TRBV12-4
cdr3_aa: CASTSRGANEKLFF
cdr3_nt: TGTGCCAGCACTTCCCGGGGAGCTAATGAAAAACTGTTTTTT

clone_size: -
d_call: -
j_call: TRBJ2-3
v_call: TRBV12-3/TRBV12-4
cdr3_aa: CASSLRDTDTQYF
cdr3_nt: TGTGCCAGCAGCCTCCGGGACACAGATACGCAGTATTTT

clone_size: -
d_call: -
j_call: TRBJ2-5
v_call: TRBV5-1
cdr3_aa: CASSLSGASKETQYF
cdr3_nt: TGCGCCAGCAGCTTGTCAGGTGCTAGCAAAGAGACCCAGTACTTC

clone_size: -
d_call: TRBD1
j_call: TRBJ2-2
v_call: TRBV6-5
cdr3_aa: CASSWGQGSVRNTGELFF
cdr3_nt: TGTGCCAGCAGTTGGGGACAGGGGAGTGTCCGGAACACCGGGGAGCTGTTTTTT

clone_size: -
d_call: -
j_call: TRBJ2-1
v_call: TRBV20-1
cdr3_aa: CSARALDQFF
cdr3_nt: TGCAGTGCTAGAGCTCTAGACCAGTTCTTC

clone_size: once
d_call: -
j_call: TRBJ2-5
v_call: TRBV9
cdr3_aa: CASSVAHSSGETQYF
cdr3_nt: TGTGCCAGCAGCGTAGCACACTCCAGCGGGGAGACCCAGTACTTC

clone_size: -
d_call: TRBD1
j_call: TRBJ1-1
v_call: TRBV7-9
cdr3_aa: CASRPRAPTGVDTEAFF
cdr3_nt: TGTGCCAGCAGACCCCGAGCACCTACAGGGGTGGACACTGAAGCTTTCTTT

clone_size: once
d_call: -
j_call: TRBJ2-7
v_call: TRBV12-3/TRBV12-4
cdr3_aa: CASSLVGGTANEQYF
cdr3_nt: TGTGCCAGCAGTTTAGTCGGAGGGACAGCGAACGAGCAGTACTTC

clone_size: -
d_call: TRBD1
j_call: TRBJ2-1
v_call: TRBV7-8
cdr3_aa: CASSLVGTGVETYNEQFF
cdr3_nt: TGTGCCAGCAGCTTAGTGGGGACAGGGGTTGAAACCTACAATGAGCAGTTCTTC